This paragraph covers one TCR beta chain sequence. The data belong to a study of blood T cell repertoires in COVID-19. Study summary: The United States, Italy and Spain were the sources of the acute and convalescent COVID-19 samples. The analysed material was cDNA or gDNA that came from T cells, B-cell-depleted T cells, or PBMCs.

Per germline, CDR1 SGHTA and CDR2 FQGNSA. The ends were cut back, 7 bases at V and 2 bases at J, with 15 bases in the middle. The CDR3 is made up of 15 amino acids. In the authors' workflow: Amplification from reference gene primers served as the basis for estimated nucleated cell counts. Profiled with immunoSEQ multiplex PCR; TCRdb holds only in-frame clones, not every one. V and J calls and clone size are given by that table; D and trimming were obtained from the DNA. The repertoire holds under 300,000 clones, with approximately 90% as singletons. V usage is TRBV7-2 and J usage is TRBJ2-1; D possibly corresponds to TRBD1 (5 bases). The sequenced material came from peripheral blood. The TCR comes from a woman aged 40-49 years who had recovered from COVID-19. CDR3 in amino acids: CASTLLRGTYNEQFF. The CDR3 bases are TGTGCCAGCACCCTCCTAAGGGGTACCTACAATGAGCAGTTCTTC.